This TCR beta chain derives from a study of identical twins. Study-level points and caveats: Donors were not followed over many years; analysis was cross-sectional.

This clonotype was seen only a few times. No antigen is known for it. Template switching added a universal primer site, and cDNA bore unique molecular identifiers. From the 5' RACE reads, TCRdb called clonotypes with MiXCR, one entry per CDR3 protein. This table has hundreds of thousands of distinct CDR3 sequences, around 6% appearing once. Sequencing was performed on naive T cells sorted from blood. This sequence was found in a man aged 18 to 30 in good health.

CDR3 nucleotides: TGTGCCAGCAGTCCCCCCCAGGCGGGAGGGCCTCCCACAGAGACCCAGTACTTC. Translation: CASSPPQAGGPPTETQYF. V and J are TRBV12-3 or TRBV12-4 and TRBJ2-5, with TRBD2 matching over 9 bases. The CDR3 has 18 amino acids. V lost 5 bases, J lost 4 bases, and 17 bases stayed unmatched.